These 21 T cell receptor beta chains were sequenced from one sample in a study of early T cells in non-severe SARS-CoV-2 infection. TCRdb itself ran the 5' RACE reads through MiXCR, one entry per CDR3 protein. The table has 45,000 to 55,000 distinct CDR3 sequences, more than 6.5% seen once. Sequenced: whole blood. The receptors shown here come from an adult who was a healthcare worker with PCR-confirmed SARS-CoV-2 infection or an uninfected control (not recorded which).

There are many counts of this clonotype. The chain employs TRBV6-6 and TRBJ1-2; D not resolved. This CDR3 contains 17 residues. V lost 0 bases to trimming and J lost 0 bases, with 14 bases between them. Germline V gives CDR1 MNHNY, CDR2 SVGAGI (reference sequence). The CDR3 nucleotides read TGTGCCAGCAGTTACTCGATACGCGCACGAGCTAACTATGGCTACACCTTC. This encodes CASSYSIRARANYGYTF.

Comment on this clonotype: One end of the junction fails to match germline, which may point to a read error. In nucleotides, the CDR3 is TGTGCCAGCACCTTAGTCCCCGACAGGTCGCACTATGGCTACACCTTC. Protein sequence: CASTLVPDRSHYGYTF. The chain links TRBV7-9 to TRBJ1-2; D may be TRBD1 (6 bases). The CDR3 length is 16 residues. Germline CDR1 and CDR2: SEHNR and FQNEAQ (reference sequence).

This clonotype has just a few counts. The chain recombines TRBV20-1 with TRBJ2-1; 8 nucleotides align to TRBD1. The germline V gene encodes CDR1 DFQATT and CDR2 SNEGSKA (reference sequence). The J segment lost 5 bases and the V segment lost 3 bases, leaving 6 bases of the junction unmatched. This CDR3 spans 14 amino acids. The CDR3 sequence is CSASRTGPNNEQFF. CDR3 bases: TGCAGTGCTAGCCGGACAGGGCCGAACAATGAGCAGTTCTTC.

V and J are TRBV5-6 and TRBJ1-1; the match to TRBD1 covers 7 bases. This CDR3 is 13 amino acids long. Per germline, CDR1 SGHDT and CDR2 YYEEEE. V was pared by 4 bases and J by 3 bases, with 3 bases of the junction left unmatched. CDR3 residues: CASSPTGYTEAFF. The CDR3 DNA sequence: TGTGCCAGCAGCCCGACAGGGTACACTGAAGCTTTCTTT.

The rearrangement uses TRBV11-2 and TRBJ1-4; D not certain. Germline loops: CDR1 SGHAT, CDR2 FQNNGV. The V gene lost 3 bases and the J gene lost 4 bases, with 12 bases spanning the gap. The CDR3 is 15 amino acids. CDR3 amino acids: CASSFGRNDNEKLFF. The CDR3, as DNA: TGTGCCAGCAGCTTCGGTCGGAATGATAATGAAAAACTGTTTTTT. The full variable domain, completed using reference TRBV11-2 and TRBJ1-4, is EAGVAQSPRYKIIEKRQSVAFWCNPISGHATLYWYQQILGQGPKLLIQFQNNGVVDDSQLPKDRFSAERLKGVDSTLKIQPAKLEDSAVYLCASSFGRNDNEKLFFGSGTQLSVL.

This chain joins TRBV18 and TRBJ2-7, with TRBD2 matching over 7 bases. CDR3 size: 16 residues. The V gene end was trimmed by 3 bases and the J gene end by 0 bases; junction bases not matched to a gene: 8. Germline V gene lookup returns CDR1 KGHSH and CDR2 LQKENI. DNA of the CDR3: TGTGCCAGCTCACCCTTGGCGGGGGATACCTCCTACGAGCAGTACTTC. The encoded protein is CASSPLAGDTSYEQYF.

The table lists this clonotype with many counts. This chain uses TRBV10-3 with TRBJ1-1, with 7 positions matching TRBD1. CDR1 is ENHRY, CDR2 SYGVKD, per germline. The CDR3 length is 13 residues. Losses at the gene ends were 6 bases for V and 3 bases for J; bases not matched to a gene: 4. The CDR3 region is CAIRNRGDTEAFF. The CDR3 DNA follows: TGTGCCATCAGAAACAGGGGCGACACTGAAGCTTTCTTT.

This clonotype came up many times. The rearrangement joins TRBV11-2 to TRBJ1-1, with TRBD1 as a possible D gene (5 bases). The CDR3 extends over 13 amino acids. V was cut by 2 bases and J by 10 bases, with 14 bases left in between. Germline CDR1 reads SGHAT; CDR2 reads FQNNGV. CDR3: CASSLSPQGVAFF. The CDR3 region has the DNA TGTGCCAGCAGCTTAAGCCCCCAGGGTGTAGCTTTCTTT.

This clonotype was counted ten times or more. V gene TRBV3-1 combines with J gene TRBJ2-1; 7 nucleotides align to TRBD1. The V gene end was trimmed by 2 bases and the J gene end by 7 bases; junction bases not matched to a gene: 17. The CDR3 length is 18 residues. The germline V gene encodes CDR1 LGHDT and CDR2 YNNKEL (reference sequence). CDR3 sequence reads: CASSQTPPGQIRGNEQFF. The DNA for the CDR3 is TGTGCCAGCAGCCAAACTCCTCCGGGACAGATTAGGGGAAATGAGCAGTTCTTC.

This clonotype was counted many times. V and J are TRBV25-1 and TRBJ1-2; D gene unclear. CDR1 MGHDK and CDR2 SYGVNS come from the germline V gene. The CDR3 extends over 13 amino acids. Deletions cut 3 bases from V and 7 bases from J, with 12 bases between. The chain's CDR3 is CASSDLPSAGYTF. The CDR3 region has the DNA TGTGCCAGCAGTGATCTGCCCTCGGCTGGCTACACCTTC.

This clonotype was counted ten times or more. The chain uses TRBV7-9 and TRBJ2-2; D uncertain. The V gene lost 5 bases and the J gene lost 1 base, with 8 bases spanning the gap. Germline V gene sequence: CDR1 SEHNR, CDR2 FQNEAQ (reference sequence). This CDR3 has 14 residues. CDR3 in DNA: TGTGCCAGCAGCCCTCCATGGAACACCGGGGAGCTGTTTTTT. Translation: CASSPPWNTGELFF.

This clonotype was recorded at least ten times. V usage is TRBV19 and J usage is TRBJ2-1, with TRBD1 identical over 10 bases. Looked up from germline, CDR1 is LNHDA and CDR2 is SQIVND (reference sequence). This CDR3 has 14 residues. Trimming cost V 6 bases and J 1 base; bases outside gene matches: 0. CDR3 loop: CASRGQGSYNEQFF. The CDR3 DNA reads TGTGCCAGTAGGGGACAGGGGTCCTACAATGAGCAGTTCTTC. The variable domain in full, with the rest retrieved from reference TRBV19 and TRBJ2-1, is DGGITQSPKYLFRKEGQNVTLSCEQNLNHDAMYWYRQDPGQGLRLIYYSQIVNDFQKGDIAEGYSVSREKKESFPLTVTSAQKNPTAFYLCASRGQGSYNEQFFGPGTRLTVL.

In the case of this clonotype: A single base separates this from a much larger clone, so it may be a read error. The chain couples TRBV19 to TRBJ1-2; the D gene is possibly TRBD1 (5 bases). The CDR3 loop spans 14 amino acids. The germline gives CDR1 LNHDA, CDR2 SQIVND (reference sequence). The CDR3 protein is CASSQGLLNYGYAF. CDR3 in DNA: TGTGCCAGTAGTCAGGGCTTGTTGAACTATGGCTACGCCTTC.

CDR3 sequence: CASSLVGHRGTGIGGQYF. As DNA, the CDR3 is TGTGCCAGCAGCTTAGTTGGACACCGGGGCACCGGAATTGGGGGGCAGTACTTC. The J gene is TRBJ2-7, the V gene TRBV7-9, with D perhaps given as TRBD1 or TRBD2 (5 bases each). The CDR3 is 18 amino acids. The germline V gene encodes CDR1 SEHNR and CDR2 FQNEAQ (reference sequence). Trimming removed 1 base at V and 9 bases at J, with 28 bases between.

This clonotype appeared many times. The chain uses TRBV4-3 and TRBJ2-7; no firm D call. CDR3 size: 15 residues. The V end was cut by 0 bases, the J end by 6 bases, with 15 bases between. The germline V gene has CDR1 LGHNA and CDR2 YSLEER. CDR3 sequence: CASSQDWNNLFEQYF. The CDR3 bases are TGCGCCAGCAGCCAAGATTGGAATAACCTCTTCGAGCAGTACTTC.

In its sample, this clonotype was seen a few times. The CDR3 sequence: CAIGTGGVEPYEQYF. CDR3 DNA: TGTGCCATCGGGACAGGGGGGGTAGAACCCTACGAGCAGTACTTC. J is TRBJ2-7 and V is TRBV10-3; 11 bases fit TRBD1. Per germline, CDR1 ENHRY and CDR2 SYGVKD. CDR3 length equals 15 residues. The trim removed 8 bases at V and 2 bases at J, leaving 8 bases unmatched.

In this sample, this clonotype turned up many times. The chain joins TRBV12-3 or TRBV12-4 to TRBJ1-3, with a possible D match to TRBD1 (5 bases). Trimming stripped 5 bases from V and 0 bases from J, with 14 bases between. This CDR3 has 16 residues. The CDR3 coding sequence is TGTGCCAGCAGTACTTTACGGGACGGCTCTGGAAACACCATATATTTT. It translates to CASSTLRDGSGNTIYF.

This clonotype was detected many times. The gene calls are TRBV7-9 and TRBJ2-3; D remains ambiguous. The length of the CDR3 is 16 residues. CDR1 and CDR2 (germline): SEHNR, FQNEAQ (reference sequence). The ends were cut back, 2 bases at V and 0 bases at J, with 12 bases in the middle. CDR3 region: CASSLRALRSTDTQYF. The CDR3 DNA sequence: TGTGCCAGCAGCTTAAGAGCGCTCCGTAGCACAGATACGCAGTATTTT.

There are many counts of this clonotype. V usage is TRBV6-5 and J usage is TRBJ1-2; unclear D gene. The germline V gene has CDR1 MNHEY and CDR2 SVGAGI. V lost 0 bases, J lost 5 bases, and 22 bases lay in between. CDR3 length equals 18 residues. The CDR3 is CASSYSTDLYRGEYGYTF. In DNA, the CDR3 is TGTGCCAGCAGTTACTCCACAGACCTCTATCGGGGAGAATATGGCTACACCTTC.

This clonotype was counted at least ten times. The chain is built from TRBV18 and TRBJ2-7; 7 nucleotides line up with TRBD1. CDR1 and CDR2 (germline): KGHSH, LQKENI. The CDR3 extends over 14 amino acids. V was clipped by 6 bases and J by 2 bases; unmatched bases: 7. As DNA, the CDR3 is TGTGCCAGCTCGCCGGACAGGAGTACCTACGAGCAGTACTTC. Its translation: CASSPDRSTYEQYF.

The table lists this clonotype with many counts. CDR3 amino acids: CASSLLWGQETQYF. The CDR3 region has the DNA TGTGCCAGCAGTCTTCTTTGGGGCCAAGAGACCCAGTACTTC. This rearrangement joins TRBV27 to TRBJ2-5; D unresolved. In germline, CDR1 is MNHEY, CDR2 SMNVEV (reference sequence). The CDR3 runs to 14 residues. V gave up 5 bases and J gave up 1 base, with 11 bases separating them.